Listed here are 17 T cell receptor beta chains from one sample, sequenced in a study of OX40 agonist ivuxolimab in advanced cancers. Using immunoSEQ multiplex PCR, the repertoire was profiled, and TCRdb retains in-frame clones only, with some absent. Of approximately 52,000 clones in the sample, roughly 80% were seen once. The sample in question was CD4+ or CD8+ T cells sorted from blood, obtained in a trial of the OX40 agonist ivuxolimab. These receptors were collected from an adult with an advanced solid tumor such as melanoma, head and neck, liver or kidney cancer.

The J gene is TRBJ2-7, the V gene TRBV9; 8 nucleotides line up with TRBD1. The germline V gene encodes CDR1 SGDLS and CDR2 YYNGEE. The V gene end was trimmed by 3 bases and the J gene end by 2 bases; junction bases not matched to a gene: 10. This CDR3 region has 16 residues. CDR3 region: CASSAPWTGSPYEQYF. The CDR3 DNA reads TGTGCCAGCAGCGCCCCCTGGACAGGGTCGCCCTACGAGCAGTACTTC.

The J gene is TRBJ1-5, the V gene TRBV18, with a weak D call TRBD1 (5 bases). Trimming pared 6 bases from V and 9 bases from J, leaving 15 bases between. Germline CDR1 and CDR2: KGHSH and LQKENI. The CDR3 covers 13 residues. This CDR3 is CASSRDPGGPQHF. Here the CDR3 DNA reads TGTGCCAGCTCGCGGGACCCCGGGGGGCCCCAGCATTTT.

The chain is built from TRBV27 and TRBJ2-7, with D maybe TRBD1 (5 bases). Trimming pared 0 bases from V and 2 bases from J, leaving 11 bases between. The CDR3 runs 15 residues. Germline CDR1 and CDR2: MNHEY and SMNVEV (reference sequence). CDR3 sequence reads: CASSLSPREPYEQYF. CDR3 nucleotides: TGTGCCAGCAGTTTATCTCCCAGGGAACCCTACGAGCAGTACTTC.

In this sample, this clone turned up once. The rearrangement joins TRBV11-3 to TRBJ1-4; possible D gene TRBD1, 5 bases. The germline V gene has CDR1 SGHNT and CDR2 YENEEA. V gave up 2 bases and J gave up 4 bases, with 8 bases separating them. This CDR3 comprises 14 residues. In DNA form, the CDR3 reads TGTGCCAGCAGCTTAAGCAGGGATAATGAAAAACTGTTTTTT. Translated: CASSLSRDNEKLFF. The full variable domain, completed using reference TRBV11-3 and TRBJ1-4, is EAGVVQSPRYKIIEKKQPVAFWCNPISGHNTLYWYLQNLGQGPELLIRYENEEAVDDSQLPKDRFSAERLKGVDSTLKIQPAELGDSAVYLCASSLSRDNEKLFFGSGTQLSVL.

This clone was seen once. This chain links TRBV19 with TRBJ2-5; tentatively, D is TRBD1 (6 bases). The CDR3 runs 14 residues. Trimming removed 3 bases at V and 5 bases at J, with 13 bases between. In germline, CDR1 is LNHDA, CDR2 SQIVND (reference sequence). The DNA for the CDR3 is TGTGCCAGTAGTATCCGGGTCCAGGGGGAGACCCAGTACTTC. Residues: CASSIRVQGETQYF.

This chain links TRBV18 with TRBJ2-2; 7 bases are shared with TRBD1. Germline loops: CDR1 KGHSH, CDR2 LQKENI. V was pared by 6 bases and J by 1 base, with 8 bases of the junction left unmatched. The CDR3 totals 16 residues. CDR3 sequence reads: CASSQTGSKNTGELFF. The CDR3 DNA sequence: TGTGCCAGCTCGCAGACAGGGTCAAAGAACACCGGGGAGCTGTTTTTT.

V and J are TRBV6-5 and TRBJ1-1; tentative D call: TRBD1 (5 bases). V was cut by 5 bases and J by 4 bases, with 11 bases left in between. The CDR3 loop spans 13 amino acids. The germline gives CDR1 MNHEY, CDR2 SVGAGI. In DNA, the CDR3 is TGTGCCAGCAGTGAAGGGGTCCTCACTGAAGCTTTCTTT. Translating gives CASSEGVLTEAFF.

This rearrangement joins TRBV13 to TRBJ2-2; D ambiguous. Deletions cut 7 bases from V and 1 base from J, with 7 bases between. Per the germline V gene, CDR1 is PRHDT and CDR2 is FYEKMQ (reference sequence). The CDR3 runs to 13 residues. CDR3 sequence reads: CASIDMNTGELFF. The DNA of the CDR3 is TGTGCCAGCATCGACATGAACACCGGGGAGCTGTTTTTT.

This clone was counted a single time. Germline and junction disagree at one end, which may indicate a read error. This rearrangement joins TRBV20-1 to TRBJ2-7; 7 nucleotides align to TRBD1. The CDR3 covers 10 residues. Germline V CDR1 and CDR2: DFQATT, SNEGSKA (reference sequence). The CDR3 reads CSASQGVRIF. DNA of the CDR3: TGCAGTGCTAGTCAGGGGGTCCGTATCTTC.

The CDR3 region is CSVRGPTGGDTEAFF. The CDR3 DNA reads as TGCAGCGTCAGGGGCCCAACCGGGGGGGACACTGAAGCTTTCTTT. V is TRBV29-1 and J is TRBJ1-1; a possible D gene is TRBD1 (6 bases). There are 15 residues in the CDR3. Per germline, CDR1 SQVTM and CDR2 ANQGSEA. Trimming left V 6 bases short and J 3 bases short, with 20 bases between. Full variable domain (missing parts from reference TRBV29-1 and TRBJ1-1): SAVISQKPSRDICQRGTSLTIQCQVDSQVTMMFWYRQQPGQSLTLIATANQGSEATYESGFVIDKFPISRPNLTFSTLTVSNMSPEDSSIYLCSVRGPTGGDTEAFFGQGTRLTVV.

The rearrangement uses TRBV29-1 and TRBJ2-3; unclear D gene. The CDR3 is 12 amino acids. Germline values: CDR1 SQVTM, CDR2 ANQGSEA. V was pared by 4 bases and J by 0 bases, with 5 bases between. The CDR3 region has the DNA TGCAGCGTTGCTAGTAGCACAGATACGCAGTATTTT. Translated, it gives CSVASSTDTQYF.

The CDR3, as DNA: TGTGCCAGCACCACGGGGGGCAGGGGGCGGATTGGGCAGTTCTTC. Protein sequence: CASTTGGRGRIGQFF. The chain uses TRBV28 and TRBJ2-1, with TRBD1 as a possible D gene (8 bases). The germline V gene encodes CDR1 MDHEN and CDR2 SYDVKM. V was trimmed by 7 bases and J by 12 bases, leaving 25 bases between them. The CDR3 spans 15 residues.

The chain has TRBV19 and TRBJ1-3; D remains ambiguous. Trimming stripped 4 bases from V and 4 bases from J, with 20 bases between. There are 17 residues in the CDR3. Germline V gene data show CDR1 as LNHDA and CDR2 as SQIVND (reference sequence). CDR3 in DNA: TGTGCCAGTAGTAGGTCAGGACGGACTGCCTCAGGAAACACCATATATTTT. Amino acid sequence: CASSRSGRTASGNTIYF.

This clone was seen only a few times. This rearrangement joins TRBV14 to TRBJ2-1; TRBD1 aligns across 7 bases. With V trimmed by 1 base and J by 6 bases, 9 bases remained unmatched. Germline V CDR1 and CDR2: SGHDN, FVKESK. There are 16 residues in the CDR3. The CDR3 sequence is CASSQAPGQLGNEQFF. The CDR3 DNA reads as TGTGCCAGCAGCCAAGCCCCGGGACAGCTTGGCAATGAGCAGTTCTTC.

The chain is built from TRBV19 and TRBJ1-5; maybe TRBD1 (5 bases). Trimming left V 8 bases short and J 3 bases short, with 14 bases between. The germline gives CDR1 LNHDA, CDR2 SQIVND (reference sequence). CDR3 size: 14 residues. The CDR3 reads CASLGRYINQPQHF. CDR3 DNA: TGTGCCAGTCTGGGGCGGTACATCAATCAGCCCCAGCATTTT.

The chain carries TRBV6-5 and TRBJ2-5, with 7 positions matching TRBD2. The V segment lost 7 bases and the J segment 3 bases; nucleotides outside the gene matches: 5. CDR3 size: 13 residues. Germline V gene lookup returns CDR1 MNHEY and CDR2 SVGAGI. The CDR3 coding sequence is TGTGCCAGCACTAGACTAGCCGAAGAGACCCAGTACTTC. This translates into CASTRLAEETQYF.

This clone was seen a single time. The chain couples TRBV5-1 to TRBJ2-2, with 7 bases lining up with TRBD1. The CDR3 has 15 residues. Per germline, CDR1 SGHRS and CDR2 YFSETQ. Losses at the gene ends were 10 bases for V and 0 bases for J; bases not matched to a gene: 9. The CDR3 DNA reads as TGCGCCTCCAAGAAGGGGGCAACGAACACCGGGGAGCTGTTTTTT. Its translation is CASKKGATNTGELFF.